This T cell receptor beta chain derives from a study of early T cells in non-severe SARS-CoV-2 infection. Germline V gene data show CDR1 as SQVTM and CDR2 as ANQGSEA. This CDR3 has 14 amino acids. The ends were cut back, 1 base at V and 0 bases at J, with 7 bases in the middle. A remark on this clonotype: The antigen remains undetermined.

Unique molecular identifier tags were affixed to discrete cDNA molecules. From the 5' RACE reads, TCRdb called clonotypes with MiXCR, one entry per CDR3 protein. The table has 50,000 to 55,000 distinct CDR3 sequences, about 9.3% seen once. Broader study findings: Sequences matched to VDJdb favored anti-spike CD8 responses, while private and CD4 specificities were missed.

J is TRBJ2-1 and V is TRBV29-1; maybe TRBD1 (5 bases). The clonotype originates from an adult who was a healthcare worker with PCR-confirmed SARS-CoV-2 infection or an uninfected control (not recorded which). Source material: whole blood. The CDR3 DNA follows: TGCAGCGTTGAAGTCAGGGACTCCTACAATGAGCAGTTCTTC. It is translated as CSVEVRDSYNEQFF.